This paragraph covers one T cell receptor beta chain sequence. The antigen is undetermined. This sample was taken from a study of shared clonotypes between healthy human individuals. About the study: For every donor, three CD4 naive, three CD4 memory, two CD8 naive and one CD8 memory plates were used. Findings of the study overall: The diversity represented, both genetic and in exposure history, was limited by few donors.

Germline CDR1 LNHDA, CDR2 SQIVND (reference sequence). The J segment lost 0 bases and the V segment lost 3 bases, leaving 3 bases of the junction unmatched. The CDR3 covers 16 residues. The method was immunoSEQ multiplex PCR; TCRdb's version includes in-frame clones alone and lacks a portion of them. This table holds about 820,000 clones, 85% to 95% found once. The naive CD8 subset, CD45RO-negative cells positively selected for CCR7, excluded terminally differentiated effector memory CD45RA+ cells. The specimen was naive CD8+ T cells sorted from blood. V usage is TRBV19 and J usage is TRBJ2-7; 12 nucleotides line up with TRBD2. The source is a young man in good health. CDR3 in DNA: TGTGCCAGTAGTATCGGACTAGCGGGGAGCTCCTACGAGCAGTACTTC. Protein sequence: CASSIGLAGSSYEQYF.